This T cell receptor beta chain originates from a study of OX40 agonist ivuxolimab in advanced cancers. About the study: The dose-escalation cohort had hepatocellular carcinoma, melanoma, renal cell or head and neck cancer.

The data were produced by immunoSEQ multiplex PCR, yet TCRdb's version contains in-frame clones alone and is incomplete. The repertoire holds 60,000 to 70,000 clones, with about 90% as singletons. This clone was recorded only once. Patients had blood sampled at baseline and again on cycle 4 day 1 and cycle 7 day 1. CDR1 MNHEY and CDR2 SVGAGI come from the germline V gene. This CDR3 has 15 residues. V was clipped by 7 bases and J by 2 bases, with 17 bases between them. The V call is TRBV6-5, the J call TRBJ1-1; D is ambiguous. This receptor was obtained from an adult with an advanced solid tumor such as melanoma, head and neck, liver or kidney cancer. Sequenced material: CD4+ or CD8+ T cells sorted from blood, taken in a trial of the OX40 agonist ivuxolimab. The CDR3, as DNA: TGTGCCAGCAAAATGTGGGTACAGTTAAACACTGAAGCTTTCTTT. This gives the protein CASKMWVQLNTEAFF.